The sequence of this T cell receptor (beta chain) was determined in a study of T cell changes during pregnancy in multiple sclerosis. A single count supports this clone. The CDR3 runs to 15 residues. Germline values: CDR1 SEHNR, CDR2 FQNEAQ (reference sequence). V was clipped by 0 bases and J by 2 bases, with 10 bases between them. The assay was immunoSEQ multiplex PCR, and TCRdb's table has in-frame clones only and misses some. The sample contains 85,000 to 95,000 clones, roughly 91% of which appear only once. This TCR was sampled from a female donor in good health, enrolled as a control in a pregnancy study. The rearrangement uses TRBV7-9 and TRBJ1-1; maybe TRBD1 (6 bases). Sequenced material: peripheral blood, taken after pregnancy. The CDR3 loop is CASSLAGGPNTEAFF. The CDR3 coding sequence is TGTGCCAGCAGCTTAGCCGGGGGGCCAAACACTGAAGCTTTCTTT.